What follows are 19 T cell receptor beta chains derived from one specimen sequenced in a study of blood T cell repertoires in COVID-19. Sequenced by immunoSEQ multiplex PCR; TCRdb stores in-frame clones only, minus some. This sample has about 120,000 clones; 75% to 90% occur once, and the top ten carry roughly 2.4%. Sequencing used peripheral blood. Source of these receptors: a man under 40 with acute or convalescent COVID-19.

This chain uses TRBV29-1 with TRBJ2-5; the match to TRBD1 covers 7 bases. The trim removed 4 bases at V and 7 bases at J, leaving 12 bases unmatched. The V gene's germline CDR1 is SQVTM and CDR2 ANQGSEA. CDR3 length: 14 residues. CDR3 loop: CSVGAWDRGPTQYF. The CDR3 nucleotides read TGCAGCGTTGGGGCCTGGGACAGAGGGCCGACCCAGTACTTC. The variable domain in full, completed from reference TRBV29-1 and TRBJ2-5, reads SAVISQKPSRDICQRGTSLTIQCQVDSQVTMMFWYRQQPGQSLTLIATANQGSEATYESGFVIDKFPISRPNLTFSTLTVSNMSPEDSSIYLCSVGAWDRGPTQYFGPGTRLLVL.

The chain is built from TRBV5-8 and TRBJ2-5, with D tentatively TRBD1 (6 bases). The CDR3 spans 14 residues. V gave up 2 bases and J gave up 3 bases, with 11 bases separating them. Germline V CDR1 and CDR2: SGHTS, YDEGEE. The CDR3 nucleotides are TGTGCCAGCAGCTTACAGGGATCAAAAGAGACCCAGTACTTC. This translates into CASSLQGSKETQYF. Full variable domain (missing parts from reference TRBV5-8 and TRBJ2-5): EAGVTQSPTHLIKTRGQQATLRCSPISGHTSVYWYQQALGLGLQFLLWYDEGEERNRGNFPPRFSGRQFPNYSSELNVNALELEDSALYLCASSLQGSKETQYFGPGTRLLVL.

The rearrangement links TRBV27 to TRBJ2-1; 8 positions match TRBD1. Germline V gene sequence: CDR1 MNHEY, CDR2 SMNVEV (reference sequence). The CDR3 length is 17 residues. V was clipped by 2 bases and J by 7 bases; unmatched bases: 13. In DNA, the CDR3 is TGTGCCAGCAGTTTACGACGAGGACAGGGTATTAGGAATGAGCAGTTCTTC. The encoded protein is CASSLRRGQGIRNEQFF.

The chain joins TRBV4-2 to TRBJ2-1; a possible D gene is TRBD1 (7 bases). Trimming pared 1 base from V and 5 bases from J, leaving 18 bases between. Germline CDR1 reads LGHNA; CDR2 reads YNFKEQ. This CDR3 contains 17 residues. CDR3 region: CASSQVSGRGADNEQFF. CDR3 coding DNA: TGTGCCAGCAGCCAAGTCTCGGGCAGGGGGGCGGACAATGAGCAGTTCTTC.

This chain joins TRBV5-1 and TRBJ1-4; 7 bases are a match to TRBD1. The V segment lost 2 bases and the J segment 8 bases; nucleotides outside the gene matches: 9. The CDR3 sequence is 15 residues long. Germline CDR1 and CDR2: SGHRS and YFSETQ. CDR3 region: CASSFQTGVGEKLFF. CDR3 sequence (DNA): TGCGCCAGCAGCTTTCAAACAGGGGTGGGAGAAAAACTGTTTTTT.

V gene TRBV13 combines with J gene TRBJ2-1; 9 positions match TRBD2. CDR3 length equals 15 residues. J was trimmed by 5 bases and V by 3 bases; bases with no gene match: 5. The germline V gene has CDR1 PRHDT and CDR2 FYEKMQ (reference sequence). CDR3 coding DNA: TGTGCCAGCAGCTTTCTTAGCGGGGGACACAATGAGCAGTTCTTC. Protein sequence: CASSFLSGGHNEQFF.

The chain links TRBV10-3 to TRBJ2-1; 7 nucleotides match TRBD2. The CDR3 has 16 residues. The J segment lost 2 bases and the V segment lost 3 bases, leaving 7 bases of the junction unmatched. In germline, CDR1 is ENHRY, CDR2 SYGVKD. The CDR3 region has the DNA TGTGCCATCAGTGATGTCATGGGGGGGACCTACAATGAGCAGTTCTTC. It codes for CAISDVMGGTYNEQFF.

V is TRBV19 and J is TRBJ1-2, with TRBD1 identical over 12 bases. The germline V gene encodes CDR1 LNHDA and CDR2 SQIVND (reference sequence). The V gene end was trimmed by 3 bases and the J gene end by 4 bases; junction bases not matched to a gene: 15. The CDR3 consists of 19 residues. The CDR3 reads CASSIEAAAGTGGFYGYTF. The CDR3 DNA is TGTGCCAGTAGTATCGAGGCCGCGGCGGGGACAGGGGGCTTCTATGGCTACACCTTC. The full variable domain, completed using reference TRBV19 and TRBJ1-2, is DGGITQSPKYLFRKEGQNVTLSCEQNLNHDAMYWYRQDPGQGLRLIYYSQIVNDFQKGDIAEGYSVSREKKESFPLTVTSAQKNPTAFYLCASSIEAAAGTGGFYGYTFGSGTRLTVV.

CDR3 protein: CASSHRFAGEQFF. The DNA of the CDR3 is TGTGCCAGCAGTCACAGATTCGCGGGTGAGCAGTTCTTC. V and J are TRBV12-3 or TRBV12-4 and TRBJ2-1; the D gene is possibly TRBD2 (5 bases). The CDR3 contains 13 residues. With 5 bases removed from V and 9 bases from J, the gap between germline ends came to 14 bases.

The genes are TRBV6-5 and TRBJ2-5, with D maybe TRBD2 (6 bases). Germline lookup yields CDR1 MNHEY and CDR2 SVGAGI. V shed 3 bases and J shed 4 bases, with 9 bases lying between them. This CDR3 spans 13 amino acids. The CDR3 is CASSYGGGETQYF. CDR3 bases: TGTGCCAGCAGTTATGGGGGAGGAGAGACCCAGTACTTC.

The chain recombines TRBV27 with TRBJ1-2; D remains ambiguous. Germline assignment: CDR1 MNHEY and CDR2 SMNVEV (reference sequence). CDR3 length: 14 residues. The germline V and J ends were trimmed by 7 bases and 6 bases, with 18 bases remaining between them. CDR3 protein: CASTRGSGWDGYTF. The CDR3 region has the DNA TGTGCCAGCACCCGAGGAAGTGGGTGGGATGGCTACACCTTC.

The sample holds a few counts of this clone. The J gene is TRBJ1-2, the V gene TRBV6-5; D is uncertain. The CDR3 consists of 15 residues. From germline, CDR1 is MNHEY and CDR2 SVGAGI. The V gene lost 6 bases and the J gene lost 3 bases, with 17 bases spanning the gap. The chain's CDR3 is CASSDDSDGDYGYTF. DNA of the CDR3: TGTGCCAGCAGCGACGATAGCGATGGAGACTATGGCTACACCTTC.

In its sample, this clone was seen once. V gene TRBV24-1 combines with J gene TRBJ2-7; 11 bases are shared with TRBD2. Germline loops: CDR1 KGHDR, CDR2 SFDVKD. V dropped 10 bases and J dropped 5; count of bases not matched to a gene: 12. The CDR3 extends over 15 amino acids. The CDR3 DNA follows: TGTGCCACTTTAGCGGGAGGGCCTGCCGACCACGAGCAGTACGTC. Translating gives CATLAGGPADHEQYV.

The J gene is TRBJ2-7, the V gene TRBV5-4; 8 bases line up with TRBD2. The CDR3 spans 13 residues. V trimming: 5 bases; J trimming: 5 bases; junction bases outside the gene matches: 6. Looked up from germline, CDR1 is SGHNT and CDR2 is YYREEE (reference sequence). The CDR3 is CASRIGGVNEQYF. In DNA form, the CDR3 reads TGTGCCAGCAGAATCGGGGGGGTGAACGAGCAGTACTTC. Supplemented by reference TRBV5-4 and TRBJ2-7, the full variable domain reads ETGVTQSPTHLIKTRGQQVTLRCSSQSGHNTVSWYQQALGQGPQFIFQYYREEENGRGNFPPRFSGLQFPNYSSELNVNALELDDSALYLCASRIGGVNEQYFGPGTRLTVT.

The V gene is TRBV7-2, the J gene TRBJ1-1, with TRBD1 identical over 11 bases. This CDR3 is 15 amino acids long. From germline, CDR1 is SGHTA and CDR2 FQGNSA. V shed 5 bases and J 3 bases; nucleotides not matched to a gene: 5. CDR3 amino acids: CASSPRGQGDTEAFF. The CDR3 DNA is TGTGCCAGCAGCCCTCGGGGACAGGGGGACACTGAAGCTTTCTTT.

This chain links TRBV6-5 with TRBJ1-2; 7 nucleotides agree with TRBD1. Germline V lookup: CDR1 MNHEY, CDR2 SVGAGI. Trimming took 6 bases from V and 4 from J; bases not matched to a gene: 5. The CDR3 totals 13 residues. CDR3 DNA sequence: TGTGCCAGCAGGTGGGGACAGAGCTATGGCTACACCTTC. Protein product: CASRWGQSYGYTF.

In this sample, this clone turned up once. This chain links TRBV21-1 with TRBJ2-7; TRBD2, the D gene given by the table, was not confirmed from the DNA. TRBV21-1 is marked as a pseudogene. The length of the CDR3 is 14 residues. The CDR3 is CASIKAGVSYEQYV. CDR3 coding DNA: TGTGCCAGCATCAAGGCGGGAGTATCCTACGAGCAGTACGTC.

This rearrangement joins TRBV2 to TRBJ2-3, with 8 nucleotides matching TRBD1. The germline V gene encodes CDR1 SNHLY and CDR2 FYNNEI. The CDR3 is 15 amino acids. Germline trimming cut 6 bases from V and 4 bases from J; bases unmatched to any gene: 9. The CDR3 loop reads CASRDGQGNADTQYF. The DNA for the CDR3 is TGTGCCAGCAGGGACGGACAGGGCAATGCAGATACGCAGTATTTT.

CDR3 in DNA: TGCGCCAGCAGACTAGCGGGAGAAGCTAGCGAGCAGTACGTC. The encoded protein is CASRLAGEASEQYV. The chain is built from TRBV5-1 and TRBJ2-7; 11 nucleotides agree with TRBD2. Trimming removed 5 bases from V and 6 bases from J; junction bases left unmatched: 7. This CDR3 comprises 14 residues. Germline V gene sequence: CDR1 SGHRS, CDR2 YFSETQ.